The TCR beta chain described here comes from a study of blood T cell repertoires in COVID-19. Germline V gives CDR1 MNHEY, CDR2 SVGAGI. The CDR3 has 14 residues. Trimming took 5 bases from V and 6 from J; bases not matched to a gene: 4. Clones were sequenced by immunoSEQ multiplex PCR, and TCRdb holds only the in-frame ones, with some missing. The data show fewer than 350,000 clones, approximately 90% seen once. The material sequenced was PBMCs or T cells enriched from blood (not recorded which). The clonotype comes from a woman aged 40-49 years who had recovered from COVID-19. The chain carries TRBV6-5 and TRBJ2-3; TRBD2 matches at 11 bases. The CDR3 loop is CASSLGTSGDTQYF. The CDR3 region has the DNA TGTGCCAGCAGTCTAGGGACTAGCGGTGATACGCAGTATTTT.